These 17 T cell receptor beta chains originate from one sample sequenced in a study of blood T cell repertoires in COVID-19. Only in-frame clones appear in the TCRdb table, and some are missing; sequencing was by immunoSEQ multiplex PCR. Of a few hundred thousand clones detected, 86% appear once; the ten largest clones hold 2.5% to 3.5%. The specimen was PBMCs or T cells enriched from blood (not recorded which). The receptors come from a woman aged 50 to 65 in a cohort exposed to, infected with or recovered from COVID-19 (not recorded which).

The rearrangement joins TRBV5-4 to TRBJ2-5; 8 bases are shared with TRBD2. Germline CDR1 reads SGHNT; CDR2 reads YYREEE (reference sequence). The CDR3 spans 13 residues. The V gene end was trimmed by 4 bases and the J gene end by 5 bases; junction bases not matched to a gene: 4. The CDR3 here is CASSGTSGETQYF. Written as DNA, the CDR3 is TGTGCCAGCAGCGGGACTAGTGGGGAGACCCAGTACTTC.

The chain combines TRBV12-3 or TRBV12-4 with TRBJ1-2; no definite D call. The ends were cut back, 3 bases at V and 8 bases at J, with 10 bases in the middle. The CDR3 extends over 12 amino acids. In DNA, the CDR3 is TGTGCCAGCAGTTTTCCCGGAGGAGGCTACACCTTC. It yields the protein CASSFPGGGYTF.

This chain links TRBV30 with TRBJ1-2; unclear D gene. The CDR3 extends over 11 amino acids. The germline V gene has CDR1 GTSNPN and CDR2 SVGIG (reference sequence). Trimming pared 3 bases from V and 5 bases from J, leaving 7 bases between. In DNA, the CDR3 is TGTGCCTGGAGGCCCCGGTATGGCTACACCTTC. Its protein is CAWRPRYGYTF.

V usage is TRBV2 and J usage is TRBJ2-7; TRBD1 aligns across 7 bases. The V and J ends lost 2 bases and 7 bases, in that order; junction bases with no gene match: 17. Germline-derived CDR1 and CDR2 are SNHLY and FYNNEI. The CDR3 runs to 17 residues. CDR3 sequence: CASSEMWPTGAYGEQYF. CDR3 sequence (DNA): TGTGCCAGCAGTGAAATGTGGCCTACAGGGGCCTACGGTGAGCAGTACTTC.

This chain links TRBV5-5 with TRBJ2-6; D ambiguous. The CDR3 has 19 residues. Trimming removed 0 bases at V and 0 bases at J, with 16 bases between. CDR1 SGHKS and CDR2 YYEKEE come from the germline V gene (reference sequence). The CDR3 protein is CASSLGEVADLSGANVLTF. The CDR3, as DNA: TGTGCCAGCAGCTTGGGAGAAGTCGCGGATCTCTCTGGGGCCAACGTCCTGACTTTC.

This chain uses TRBV4-3 with TRBJ1-2; no clear D. CDR3 length: 16 residues. V shed 0 bases and J shed 7 bases, with 18 bases lying between them. Germline CDR1 is LGHNA and CDR2 is YSLEER. The CDR3 DNA follows: TGCGCCAGCAGCCAAGATGGTCCAGGTCCCTATGTTGGCTACACCTTC. It codes for CASSQDGPGPYVGYTF.

The CDR3 DNA reads TGTGCCAGCAGCTTAGCCCCGCAGGGAGGCCTGGACGAGCAGTACTTC. Amino acid sequence: CASSLAPQGGLDEQYF. The chain is built from TRBV11-2 and TRBJ2-7; weak D call: TRBD2 (6 bases). The CDR3 covers 16 residues. V shed 1 base and J shed 5 bases, with 18 bases lying between them. Germline V lookup: CDR1 SGHAT, CDR2 FQNNGV.

This clone has just a few counts. V usage is TRBV18 and J usage is TRBJ1-2, with D unclear. Germline CDR1 KGHSH, CDR2 LQKENI. Trimming shortened V by 3 bases and J by 3 bases, and 8 bases separated the two germline ends. This CDR3 spans 13 amino acids. CDR3 region: CASSPAKHYGYTF. The CDR3 DNA follows: TGTGCCAGCTCACCTGCGAAGCACTATGGCTACACCTTC.

The genes are TRBV7-2 and TRBJ1-1; 12 bases match TRBD1. The V and J ends lost 5 bases and 3 bases, in that order; junction bases with no gene match: 7. The CDR3 has 16 residues. CDR1 and CDR2 from the germline V gene are SGHTA and FQGNSA. The CDR3 region is CASSEGQGAGYTEAFF. CDR3 sequence (DNA): TGTGCCAGCAGCGAGGGACAGGGGGCGGGGTACACTGAAGCTTTCTTT.

In its sample, this clone was seen a few times. The chain couples TRBV4-3 to TRBJ2-7, with 7 bases identical to TRBD2. The CDR3 has 13 amino acids. Trimming took 4 bases from V and 3 from J; bases not matched to a gene: 3. In germline, CDR1 is LGHNA, CDR2 YSLEER. CDR3 coding DNA: TGCGCCAGCAGCCCCGGGACTAACTACGAGCAGTACTTC. This sequence encodes CASSPGTNYEQYF.

The chain employs TRBV3-1 (or the pseudogene TRBV3-2) and TRBJ2-7; a weak D match, TRBD1 (6 bases). Germline CDR1 is LGHDT and CDR2 is YNNKEL (reference sequence). The CDR3 spans 13 residues. V was pared by 0 bases and J by 3 bases, with 6 bases between. The CDR3 region is CASSQDRGYEQYF. Written as DNA, the CDR3 is TGTGCCAGCAGCCAAGACAGGGGCTACGAGCAGTACTTC.

This chain joins TRBV3-1 (or the pseudogene TRBV3-2) and TRBJ1-5, with TRBD1 matching over 7 bases. V shed 7 bases and J 7 bases; nucleotides not matched to a gene: 10. CDR3 length equals 14 residues. Germline V CDR1 and CDR2: LGHDT, YNNKEL (reference sequence). The CDR3 loop is CASITYPGQQPQHF. The CDR3 coding sequence is TGTGCCAGCATCACATATCCGGGACAGCAGCCCCAGCATTTT.

About this clone itself: Mismatch with germline at one junction end may stem from a read error. The chain recombines TRBV11-2 with TRBJ1-1; no firm D call. The CDR3 length is 15 residues. Germline CDR1 is SGHAT and CDR2 is FQNNGV. The CDR3 here is CANSLGPIPNTEAFF. The CDR3 coding sequence is TGTGCCAACAGCTTAGGGCCGATCCCGAACACTGAAGCTTTCTTT.

The V gene is TRBV29-1, the J gene TRBJ1-2; 9 bases align to TRBD1. The junction had 2 bases not matched to a gene; V was cut back by 1 base and J by 5 bases. The CDR3 has 13 amino acids. Germline values: CDR1 SQVTM, CDR2 ANQGSEA. CDR3 protein: CSVEGTGVYGYTF. The CDR3 bases are TGCAGCGTTGAAGGGACAGGGGTGTATGGCTACACCTTC.

V usage is TRBV19 and J usage is TRBJ2-7; 9 nucleotides agree with TRBD2. The CDR3 has 15 amino acids. Germline trimming cut 1 base from V and 0 bases from J; bases unmatched to any gene: 1. The germline CDR1 and CDR2 sequences are LNHDA and SQIVND (reference sequence). The CDR3 region is CASSIGLADSYEQYF. The CDR3 DNA reads as TGTGCCAGTAGTATAGGACTAGCGGACTCCTACGAGCAGTACTTC.

The chain employs TRBV4-3 and TRBJ1-5; 7 bases agree with TRBD1. Germline V gene sequence: CDR1 LGHNA, CDR2 YSLEER. The J segment lost 7 bases and the V segment lost 0 bases, leaving 6 bases of the junction unmatched. The CDR3 has 15 amino acids. The DNA of the CDR3 is TGCGCCAGCAGCCAAGAGTACAGGGGAGAACAGCCCCAGCATTTT. Residues: CASSQEYRGEQPQHF.

The chain joins TRBV20-1 to TRBJ1-1, with D unclear. Trimming stripped 3 bases from V and 0 bases from J, with 11 bases between. The CDR3 spans 14 residues. Germline CDR1 is DFQATT and CDR2 is SNEGSKA (reference sequence). Written as DNA, the CDR3 is TGCAGTGCTAGTCGGGGAGCCTTGAACACTGAAGCTTTCTTT. It specifies CSASRGALNTEAFF.